A single sample gave rise to the 32 T cell receptor beta chains below, sequenced in a study of T cells in Graves' hyperthyroidism and ophthalmopathy. From RNA transcripts, TCR beta CDR3 regions were amplified. TCR CDR3 regions were first amplified by RT-PCR with HTBI primers. TCRdb called the multiplex PCR reads again in MiXCR, with one record for every CDR3 protein. The data contain some 250,000 distinct CDR3 sequences, approximately 14% of them singletons. Input material: blood. The receptors derive from a woman aged 40 to 50 with Graves' hyperthyroidism that later progressed to Graves' ophthalmopathy.

This clonotype was observed many times. The rearrangement joins TRBV7-8 to TRBJ2-1; the match to TRBD2 covers 11 bases. Germline V lookup: CDR1 SGHVS, CDR2 FQNEAQ. After removal of 8 bases from V and 9 bases from J, the junction contained 6 bases not matched to a gene. This CDR3 is 13 amino acids long. The CDR3 protein is CASVLAGVTEQFF. CDR3 coding DNA: TGTGCCAGCGTACTAGCGGGAGTCACTGAGCAGTTCTTC.

This clonotype was recorded many times. The DNA of the CDR3 is TGTGCCAGCAGTTTAGCTCTTTGGGGGAGACGGGACACCGGGGAGCTGTTTTTT. Its protein is CASSLALWGRRDTGELFF. This chain uses TRBV12-3 or TRBV12-4 with TRBJ2-2; TRBD1 or TRBD2 may be the D gene (5 bases each). Deletions cut 0 bases from V and 3 bases from J, with 17 bases between. The CDR3 is 18 residues long.

V is TRBV4-1 and J is TRBJ2-3; weak D call: TRBD2 (5 bases). CDR1 is MGHRA, CDR2 YSYEKL, per germline. The CDR3 spans 15 residues. The V and J ends lost 3 bases and 2 bases respectively, with 12 bases between them. In DNA form, the CDR3 reads TGCGCCAGCAGCCAGGTTTCCGGGGTCACAGATACGCAGTATTTT. It yields the protein CASSQVSGVTDTQYF.

Comments on this clonotype: Its ends do not fully match the called genes, so a read error is possible. V is TRBV7-3 and J is TRBJ2-2; TRBD2 matches at 9 bases. The CDR3 runs to 17 residues. Germline CDR1 and CDR2: SGHTA and FQGTGA. The CDR3 spells CASSSRSSGTNTGELLF. The CDR3 nucleotides are TGTGCCAGCAGCTCACGATCTAGCGGGACGAACACCGGGGAGCTGCTTTTT.

This clonotype was found many times. The chain uses TRBV18 and TRBJ2-1; D gene ambiguous. Germline CDR1 is KGHSH and CDR2 is LQKENI. The CDR3 has 13 residues. Trimming cost V 3 bases and J 5 bases, with 8 bases left between them. The CDR3 here is CASSPGLNNEQFF. CDR3 coding DNA: TGTGCCAGCTCACCGGGTCTTAACAATGAGCAGTTCTTC. Full variable domain (remainder filled in from reference TRBV18 and TRBJ2-1): NAGVMQNPRHLVRRRGQEARLRCSPMKGHSHVYWYRQLPEEGLKFMVYLQKENIIDESGMPKERFSAEFPKEGPSILRIQQVVRGDSAAYFCASSPGLNNEQFFGPGTRLTVL.

This clonotype appeared many times. The rearrangement joins TRBV7-9 to TRBJ1-4; no definite D call. Trimming shortened V by 4 bases and J by 2 bases, and 14 bases separated the two germline ends. CDR3 length: 16 amino acids. The V gene's germline CDR1 is SEHNR and CDR2 FQNEAQ (reference sequence). For the CDR3, the DNA is TGTGCCAGCAGCTGGCGCGGCATGCCGACTAATGAAAAACTGTTTTTT. Its protein is CASSWRGMPTNEKLFF.

This clonotype has only a few counts. This may stem from a read error, because a much larger clone lies one nucleotide away. The chain is built from TRBV2 and TRBJ1-4; D is ambiguous. V lost 7 bases and J lost 7, with 13 bases in between. The CDR3 has 13 amino acids. Germline V CDR1 and CDR2: SNHLY, FYNNEI. Here the CDR3 DNA reads TGTGCCAGCAACGGGCGGGAAATTGAAAAACTGTTTTTT. Translation: CASNGREIEKLFF. The complete variable domain, with remaining parts taken from reference TRBV2 and TRBJ1-4, reads EPEVTQTPSHQVTQMGQEVILRCVPISNHLYFYWYRQILGQKVEFLVSFYNNEISEKSEIFDDQFSVERPDGSNFTLKIRSTKLEDSAMYFCASNGREIEKLFFGSGTQLSVL.

This clonotype was found many times. The CDR3 loop is CASRARGHEQETQYF. DNA for the CDR3: TGTGCCAGCAGAGCCAGGGGACACGAACAAGAGACCCAGTACTTC. The gene calls are TRBV28 and TRBJ2-5; weak D call: TRBD1 (6 bases). Trimming took 6 bases from V and 2 from J, leaving 16 bases between them. In germline, CDR1 is MDHEN, CDR2 SYDVKM. CDR3 length: 15 amino acids.

This clonotype was seen ten or more times. The CDR3 sequence is CATSDLSDGYTF. The DNA of the CDR3 is TGTGCCACCAGTGATTTGTCAGATGGCTACACCTTC. The rearrangement joins TRBV24-1 to TRBJ1-2, with D uncertain. The CDR3 covers 12 residues. Germline loops: CDR1 KGHDR, CDR2 SFDVKD. V was clipped by 0 bases and J by 6 bases, with 4 bases between them.

This clonotype has a count of ten or more. The CDR3 is CASSFTGGRFTDTQYF. CDR3 coding DNA: TGCGCCAGCAGCTTCACAGGGGGCAGATTCACAGATACGCAGTATTTT. The J gene is TRBJ2-3, the V gene TRBV5-1; 9 bases fit TRBD1. J gave up 2 bases and V 2 bases, and 6 bases lay outside the gene matches. This CDR3 contains 16 residues. Germline CDR1 SGHRS, CDR2 YFSETQ.

In this sample, this clonotype turned up many times. The chain employs TRBV6-5 and TRBJ1-6; the D gene is possibly TRBD1 (5 bases). Trimming left V 2 bases short and J 10 bases short, with 12 bases between. Germline V gives CDR1 MNHEY, CDR2 SVGAGI. The CDR3 totals 14 residues. The CDR3 spells CASSYRGGDSPLHF. The CDR3 bases are TGTGCCAGCAGTTACAGGGGAGGGGACTCACCCCTCCACTTT.

Turning to this clonotype: A much larger clone lies one base from this, so it may be a read error. The chain is built from TRBV19 and TRBJ2-1; 11 bases map to TRBD1. The CDR3 sequence is 19 residues long. Germline loops: CDR1 LNHDA, CDR2 SQIVND (reference sequence). This CDR3 reads CASSAIAPWTGGFYKEQFF. In nucleotides, the CDR3 is TGTGCCAGTAGTGCAATAGCTCCATGGACAGGGGGCTTCTACAAAGAGCAGTTCTTC.

The sample holds many counts of this clonotype. The gene calls are TRBV20-1 and TRBJ2-1; 8 positions match TRBD2. There are 14 residues in the CDR3. Germline V CDR1 and CDR2: DFQATT, SNEGSKA (reference sequence). Unmatched junction bases numbered 7, after V lost 5 bases and J lost 4 bases. CDR3 sequence: CSADRLALYNEQFF. The DNA of the CDR3 is TGCAGTGCTGACCGACTAGCGCTATACAATGAGCAGTTCTTC.

The table lists this clonotype with many counts. This chain connects TRBV3-1 to TRBJ1-3; D gene ambiguous. The CDR3 sequence is 16 residues long. Per the germline V gene, CDR1 is LGHDT and CDR2 is YNNKEL (reference sequence). The germline V and J ends were trimmed by 4 bases and 0 bases, with 13 bases remaining between them. CDR3 residues: CASSPVATSSGNTIYF. CDR3 in DNA: TGTGCCAGCAGCCCCGTTGCTACCAGCTCTGGAAACACCATATATTTT. Filled out from reference TRBV3-1 and TRBJ1-3, the complete variable domain reads DTAVSQTPKYLVTQMGNDKSIKCEQNLGHDTMYWYKQDSKKFLKIMFSYNNKELIINETVPNRFSPKSPDKAHLNLHINSLELGDSAVYFCASSPVATSSGNTIYFGEGSWLTVV.

With respect to this clonotype: Mismatch with germline at one junction end may stem from a read error. This rearrangement joins TRBV6-2 or TRBV6-3 to TRBJ2-7; the D gene is possibly TRBD2 (5 bases). This CDR3 comprises 13 residues. From germline, CDR1 is MNHEY and CDR2 SVGEGT. The CDR3 here is CASSVGLSYEQYF. The CDR3, as DNA: TGCGCCAGCAGCGTCGGACTCTCCTACGAGCAGTACTTC.

In its sample, this clonotype was seen many times. The chain carries TRBV10-3 and TRBJ2-1; TRBD1 matches 7 bases. The germline V gene has CDR1 ENHRY and CDR2 SYGVKD. This CDR3 region has 12 residues. The V segment lost 11 bases and the J segment 4 bases; nucleotides outside the gene matches: 5. The CDR3 loop is CASGQTYNEQFF. As DNA, the CDR3 is TGTGCCTCGGGACAGACATACAATGAGCAGTTCTTC.

Ten or more counts support this clonotype. V is TRBV24-1 and J is TRBJ1-1; D uncertain. Germline V CDR1 and CDR2: KGHDR, SFDVKD. V was clipped by 4 bases and J by 5 bases, with 28 bases between them. This CDR3 comprises 19 residues. The CDR3 DNA is TGTGCCACCAGTGACAACCCTGGTGGGAGACCCCCTTCTGGGACTGAAGCTTTCTTT. It codes for CATSDNPGGRPPSGTEAFF.

This chain links TRBV28 with TRBJ2-1, with 8 nucleotides matching TRBD2. The V gene's germline CDR1 is MDHEN and CDR2 SYDVKM. Trimming took 1 base from V and 3 from J; bases not matched to a gene: 5. The CDR3 runs 16 residues. CDR3 residues: CASSLLVTSVYNEQFF. In DNA form, the CDR3 reads TGTGCCAGCAGTTTATTGGTGACTAGCGTCTACAATGAGCAGTTCTTC. The whole variable domain, filled in from reference TRBV28 and TRBJ2-1, reads DVKVTQSSRYLVKRTGEKVFLECVQDMDHENMFWYRQDPGLGLRLIYFSYDVKMKEKGDIPEGYSVSREKKERFSLILESASTNQTSMYLCASSLLVTSVYNEQFFGPGTRLTVL.

This clonotype was picked up many times. The genes are TRBV20-1 and TRBJ2-5, with D maybe TRBD1 (6 bases). This CDR3 is built from 12 residues. With 4 bases removed from V and 5 bases from J, the gap between germline ends came to 11 bases. CDR1 is DFQATT and CDR2 is SNEGSKA in the germline V gene (reference sequence). CDR3 coding DNA: TGCAGTGCTAAAGGACAGTTGGAGACCCAGTACTTC. As protein: CSAKGQLETQYF.

The chain joins TRBV11-3 to TRBJ2-1; D is perhaps TRBD1 or TRBD2 (6 bases each). Germline V gives CDR1 SGHNT, CDR2 YENEEA. V was clipped by 1 base and J by 6 bases, with 19 bases between them. CDR3 size: 17 residues. DNA for the CDR3: TGTGCCAGCAGCTTAGGGATTTGGGGGGCCTTAATCAATGAGCAGTTCTTC. Translation: CASSLGIWGALINEQFF.

This clonotype was seen at least ten times. CDR3 sequence: CASRKRTPAGVSYNEQFF. CDR3 bases: TGTGCCAGCAGAAAGCGGACGCCAGCGGGAGTATCCTACAATGAGCAGTTCTTC. The gene calls are TRBV12-3 or TRBV12-4 and TRBJ2-1, with 8 positions matching TRBD2. V was clipped by 6 bases and J by 1 base; unmatched bases: 14. The CDR3 is made up of 18 amino acids.

This clonotype has a count of ten or more. The chain employs TRBV10-3 and TRBJ2-3; tentative D call: TRBD2 (6 bases). The CDR3 runs to 15 residues. Per the germline V gene, CDR1 is ENHRY and CDR2 is SYGVKD. V dropped 4 bases and J dropped 1 base, with 12 bases sitting between them. Here the CDR3 DNA reads TGTGCCATCAGTGCCGGTAGCGGCCGCACAGATACGCAGTATTTT. It translates to CAISAGSGRTDTQYF.

The rearrangement joins TRBV6-5 to TRBJ2-7; 7 nucleotides line up with TRBD1. Trimming at V came to 2 bases and at J to 3 bases, leaving 4 bases not matched to a gene. The CDR3 has 14 amino acids. CDR1 and CDR2 (germline): MNHEY, SVGAGI. This CDR3 reads CASSYTQGNYEQYF. DNA for the CDR3: TGTGCCAGCAGTTACACACAGGGGAACTACGAGCAGTACTTC.

This clonotype occurred many times. The J gene is TRBJ1-4, the V gene TRBV11-2; D possibly corresponds to TRBD1 (5 bases). The length of the CDR3 is 16 residues. V was cut by 1 base and J by 7 bases, with 16 bases left in between. The V gene's germline CDR1 is SGHAT and CDR2 FQNNGV. The CDR3 reads CASSLVPWNRGEKLFF. The CDR3 DNA sequence: TGTGCCAGCAGCTTAGTCCCGTGGAATAGGGGTGAAAAACTGTTTTTT.

Only a few counts were recorded for this clonotype. V gene TRBV10-1 combines with J gene TRBJ2-2; D remains ambiguous. There are 14 residues in the CDR3. V was cut by 5 bases and J by 2 bases, with 9 bases left in between. Germline loops: CDR1 WNHNN, CDR2 SYGVQD (reference sequence). This chain's CDR3 is CASSSWLNTGELFF. The DNA for the CDR3 is TGCGCCAGCAGTTCCTGGCTAAACACCGGGGAGCTGTTTTTT.

The chain uses TRBV28 and TRBJ2-7; the match to TRBD1 covers 7 bases. This CDR3 region has 16 residues. V lost 4 bases to trimming and J lost 5 bases; unmatched junction nucleotides: 14. Germline V gives CDR1 MDHEN, CDR2 SYDVKM. CDR3 residues: CASSSLYRGPLDEQYF. CDR3 bases: TGTGCCAGCAGTTCCCTATACAGGGGCCCATTGGACGAGCAGTACTTC. The full variable domain, its missing parts supplied by reference TRBV28 and TRBJ2-7, is DVKVTQSSRYLVKRTGEKVFLECVQDMDHENMFWYRQDPGLGLRLIYFSYDVKMKEKGDIPEGYSVSREKKERFSLILESASTNQTSMYLCASSSLYRGPLDEQYFGPGTRLTVT.

Only a few counts were recorded for this clonotype. This sequence joins TRBV7-6 and TRBJ2-5, with TRBD2 matching 8 bases. With V trimmed by 2 bases and J by 5 bases, 7 bases remained unmatched. The CDR3 consists of 15 residues. Per the germline V gene, CDR1 is SGHVS and CDR2 is FNYEAQ. The CDR3 loop reads CASSLTGGRKETQYF. The DNA for the CDR3 is TGTGCCAGCAGCTTAACGGGGGGGAGGAAGGAGACCCAGTACTTC.

This clonotype has a count of ten or more. V gene TRBV5-1 combines with J gene TRBJ2-1; TRBD1 aligns across 8 bases. This CDR3 has 22 amino acids. CDR1 and CDR2 (germline): SGHRS, YFSETQ. The V segment lost 0 bases and the J segment 0 bases; nucleotides outside the gene matches: 20. This CDR3 reads CASSLVFYLGQGRDSSYNEQFF. CDR3 DNA: TGCGCCAGCAGCTTGGTGTTCTATCTAGGACAGGGTAGGGATAGCTCCTACAATGAGCAGTTCTTC.

This clonotype was seen ten or more times. The chain carries TRBV7-9 and TRBJ2-7; D remains ambiguous. V was trimmed by 1 base and J by 2 bases, leaving 9 bases between them. CDR1 SEHNR and CDR2 FQNEAQ come from the germline V gene (reference sequence). This CDR3 has 14 residues. CDR3 in DNA: TGTGCCAGCAGCTTAGACTACCATCCCTACGAGCAGTACTTC. It encodes CASSLDYHPYEQYF.

The CDR3 bases are TGTGCCAGCAGTGCCTCGACTAGCGGGAGCGACGAGCAGTACTTC. This encodes CASSASTSGSDEQYF. The rearrangement joins TRBV6-2 or TRBV6-3 to TRBJ2-7; 12 bases fit TRBD2. The V segment lost 5 bases and the J segment 5 bases; nucleotides outside the gene matches: 7. Germline assignment: CDR1 MNHEY and CDR2 SVGEGT. CDR3 length: 15 amino acids.

This rearrangement joins TRBV6-1 to TRBJ2-1; 9 bases are a match to TRBD1. Germline V gene sequence: CDR1 MNHNS, CDR2 SASEGT. V lost 3 bases to trimming and J lost 10 bases; unmatched junction nucleotides: 10. CDR3 length: 15 residues. DNA for the CDR3: TGTGCCAGCAGTGACGCCGGGACAGGGAGGGGAGAGCAGTTCTTC. Protein product: CASSDAGTGRGEQFF.

V usage is TRBV4-2 and J usage is TRBJ2-1, with D hard to call. CDR1 and CDR2 (germline): LGHNA, YNFKEQ. This CDR3 spans 13 amino acids. V lost 1 base and J 7 bases, leaving 8 bases between the germline ends. The CDR3 DNA is TGTGCCAGCAGCCAAGTAGGGAATAATGAGCAGTTCTTC. Its translation: CASSQVGNNEQFF.